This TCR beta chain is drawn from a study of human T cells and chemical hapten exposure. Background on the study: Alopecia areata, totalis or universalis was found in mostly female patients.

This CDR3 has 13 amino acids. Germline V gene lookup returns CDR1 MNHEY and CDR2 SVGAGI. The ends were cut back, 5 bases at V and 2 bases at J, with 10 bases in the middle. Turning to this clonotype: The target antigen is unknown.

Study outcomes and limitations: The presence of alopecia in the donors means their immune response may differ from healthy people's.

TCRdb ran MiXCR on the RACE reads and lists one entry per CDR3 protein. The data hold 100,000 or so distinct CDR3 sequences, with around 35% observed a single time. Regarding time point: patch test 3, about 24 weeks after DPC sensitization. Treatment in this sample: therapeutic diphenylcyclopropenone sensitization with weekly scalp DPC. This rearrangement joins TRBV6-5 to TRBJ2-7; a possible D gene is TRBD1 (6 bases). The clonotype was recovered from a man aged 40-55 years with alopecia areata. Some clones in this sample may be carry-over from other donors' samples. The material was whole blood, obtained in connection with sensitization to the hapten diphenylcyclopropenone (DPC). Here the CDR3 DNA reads TGTGCCAGCAGTCAAGGACAGCCCTACGAGCAGTACTTC. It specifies CASSQGQPYEQYF.